A single sample is the source of the 20 T cell receptor beta chains below, sequenced in a study of shared clonotypes between healthy human individuals. TCRdb's table, derived via immunoSEQ multiplex PCR, lists solely in-frame clones and lacks some. The repertoire holds 2,500,000 or so clones, with under 95% as singletons. The sequencing sample was made of naive CD4+ T cells from PBMCs. Noted subset: CD45RA+ positively selected. The receptor source for this set is a man in his late teens or twenties in good health. Some clones in this sample may be carry-over from other donors' samples.

CDR3 bases: TGTGCCAGCAGCTTAGACAGGGGTTACACTGAAGCTTTCTTT. This encodes CASSLDRGYTEAFF. The rearrangement joins TRBV11-2 to TRBJ1-1; D might be TRBD1 (6 bases). There are 14 residues in the CDR3. Per germline, CDR1 SGHAT and CDR2 FQNNGV. The ends were cut back, 0 bases at V and 3 bases at J, with 8 bases in the middle.

The V call is TRBV6-6, the J call TRBJ1-6, with 11 bases fitting TRBD1. Germline V CDR1 and CDR2: MNHNY, SVGAGI (reference sequence). The J segment lost 9 bases and the V segment lost 7 bases, leaving 8 bases of the junction unmatched. The CDR3 extends over 15 amino acids. CDR3 protein: CASTIGTGGASPLHF. The CDR3 DNA reads as TGTGCCAGCACCATCGGGACAGGGGGTGCTTCACCCCTCCACTTT.

As DNA, the CDR3 is TGTGCCAGCCTCAACCCGGGGGCCGGTGGAAACACCATATATTTT. Translating gives CASLNPGAGGNTIYF. V gene TRBV6-6 combines with J gene TRBJ1-3, with TRBD1 as a possible D gene (6 bases). V lost 8 bases to trimming and J lost 3 bases, with 17 bases between them. This CDR3 region has 15 residues. Per the germline V gene, CDR1 is MNHNY and CDR2 is SVGAGI (reference sequence).

CDR3 in amino acids: CASSSGPRGVSYEQYF. In DNA, the CDR3 is TGTGCCAGCAGCAGCGGGCCCAGGGGGGTGAGCTACGAGCAGTACTTC. The chain joins TRBV9 to TRBJ2-7; tentative D call: TRBD1 (7 bases). V was cut by 4 bases and J by 3 bases, with 20 bases left in between. From germline, CDR1 is SGDLS and CDR2 YYNGEE. This CDR3 is 16 amino acids long.

The V gene is TRBV30, the J gene TRBJ1-1, with TRBD1 matching 7 bases. CDR3 length: 15 residues. Germline values: CDR1 GTSNPN, CDR2 SVGIG (reference sequence). Germline trimming cut 8 bases from V and 5 bases from J; bases unmatched to any gene: 17. The CDR3 DNA follows: TGTGCCGTCGAATCCACACAGGGGTCCGGAACTGAAGCTTTCTTT. Its protein is CAVESTQGSGTEAFF.

The V call is TRBV7-2, the J call TRBJ2-1; possible D gene TRBD1, 5 bases. Germline V gives CDR1 SGHTA, CDR2 FQGNSA. V was clipped by 3 bases and J by 7 bases, with 7 bases between them. The CDR3 covers 12 residues. CDR3 in amino acids: CASSFDRNEQFF. DNA for the CDR3: TGTGCCAGCAGCTTCGACAGAAATGAGCAGTTCTTC. Drawing the rest from reference TRBV7-2 and TRBJ2-1, the complete variable domain is GAGVSQSPSNKVTEKGKDVELRCDPISGHTALYWYRQSLGQGLEFLIYFQGNSAPDKSGLPSDRFSAERTGGSVSTLTIQRTQQEDSAVYLCASSFDRNEQFFGPGTRLTVL.

This chain joins TRBV5-1 and TRBJ2-1; 10 nucleotides align to TRBD2. The CDR3 covers 15 residues. CDR1 SGHRS and CDR2 YFSETQ come from the germline V gene. V trimming: 4 bases; J trimming: 5 bases; junction bases outside the gene matches: 6. The CDR3 DNA reads as TGCGCCAGCAGCCGACTAGCGGGTGAAGACAATGAGCAGTTCTTC. Protein sequence: CASSRLAGEDNEQFF. The entire variable domain, with the rest obtained from reference TRBV5-1 and TRBJ2-1, is as follows: KAGVTQTPRYLIKTRGQQVTLSCSPISGHRSVSWYQQTPGQGLQFLFEYFSETQRNKGNFPGRFSGRQFSNSRSEMNVSTLELGDSALYLCASSRLAGEDNEQFFGPGTRLTVL.

The chain is built from TRBV2 and TRBJ1-2, with D hard to call. V was clipped by 3 bases and J by 6 bases, with 8 bases between them. Germline V lookup: CDR1 SNHLY, CDR2 FYNNEI. This CDR3 contains 12 residues. The chain's CDR3 is CASSEYRDGYTF. The CDR3 bases are TGTGCCAGCAGTGAGTATAGAGATGGCTACACCTTC. Filled out from reference TRBV2 and TRBJ1-2, the complete variable domain reads EPEVTQTPSHQVTQMGQEVILRCVPISNHLYFYWYRQILGQKVEFLVSFYNNEISEKSEIFDDQFSVERPDGSNFTLKIRSTKLEDSAMYFCASSEYRDGYTFGSGTRLTVV.

The chain recombines TRBV7-9 with TRBJ1-2; D uncertain. The CDR3 is made up of 13 amino acids. Trimming pared 2 bases from V and 7 bases from J, leaving 11 bases between. Germline V gene data show CDR1 as SEHNR and CDR2 as FQNEAQ (reference sequence). As DNA, the CDR3 is TGTGCCAGCAGCTTAAGCGGGATGGGTGGCTACACCTTC. Amino acid sequence: CASSLSGMGGYTF.

This clone is a singleton in its sample. Within the sample, other DNA sequences also encode this same CDR3. The chain combines TRBV28 with TRBJ2-1; TRBD1 might be the D (6 bases). The ends were cut back, 6 bases at V and 0 bases at J, with 12 bases in the middle. In germline, CDR1 is MDHEN, CDR2 SYDVKM. CDR3 length equals 15 residues. In DNA form, the CDR3 reads TGTGCCAGCAGCCCCGGACAGAGCTCCTACAATGAGCAGTTCTTC. Translation gives CASSPGQSSYNEQFF.

This chain links TRBV6-5 with TRBJ2-3; D is unclear. Germline assignment: CDR1 MNHEY and CDR2 SVGAGI. The CDR3 is 13 amino acids. V shed 0 bases and J shed 6 bases, with 7 bases lying between them. The CDR3 nucleotides are TGTGCCAGCAGTTACTCTTTTAGCGATACGCAGTATTTT. Its protein is CASSYSFSDTQYF.

The gene calls are TRBV29-1 and TRBJ2-3; 9 bases fit TRBD2. Germline-derived CDR1 and CDR2 are SQVTM and ANQGSEA. Germline trimming cut 5 bases from V and 9 bases from J; bases unmatched to any gene: 9. CDR3 length equals 13 residues. This CDR3 reads CSVRLAGIWTQYF. Written as DNA, the CDR3 is TGCAGCGTTCGGCTAGCGGGAATCTGGACGCAGTATTTT.

The rearrangement links TRBV7-8 to TRBJ1-1; D uncertain. Germline CDR1 reads SGHVS; CDR2 reads FQNEAQ. CDR3 length: 12 residues. Between the trimmed V and J ends, which lost 5 bases and 1 base, there was a span of 5 bases. The CDR3 spells CASSRRNTEAFF. DNA of the CDR3: TGTGCCAGCAGCCGAAGGAACACTGAAGCTTTCTTT. Full variable domain (missing parts from reference TRBV7-8 and TRBJ1-1): GAGVSQSPRYKVAKRGQDVALRCDPISGHVSLFWYQQALGQGPEFLTYFQNEAQLDKSGLPSDRFFAERPEGSVSTLKIQRTQQEDSAVYLCASSRRNTEAFFGQGTRLTVV.

A note on this clone: The sample has other DNA sequences that encode this CDR3 too. This chain uses TRBV19 with TRBJ2-6; a weak D match, TRBD1 (5 bases). There are 15 residues in the CDR3. Per the germline V gene, CDR1 is LNHDA and CDR2 is SQIVND (reference sequence). V dropped 1 base and J dropped 4 bases, with 8 bases sitting between them. The CDR3 loop is CASSIVGVGANVLTF. The CDR3 nucleotides read TGTGCCAGTAGTATAGTAGGGGTCGGGGCCAACGTCCTGACTTTC.

The chain uses TRBV19 and TRBJ1-1; 8 bases match TRBD1. The CDR3 length is 13 residues. Trimming at V came to 4 bases and at J to 5 bases, leaving 3 bases not matched to a gene. Germline CDR1 LNHDA, CDR2 SQIVND (reference sequence). The CDR3 sequence is CASSTRDRTEAFF. CDR3 in DNA: TGTGCCAGTAGTACCCGGGACAGGACTGAAGCTTTCTTT.

The chain employs TRBV18 and TRBJ2-1; 11 bases are a match to TRBD2. V shed 1 base, J shed 8 bases, and the junction held 7 bases outside the gene matches. Germline values: CDR1 KGHSH, CDR2 LQKENI. The CDR3 runs to 16 residues. CDR3 region: CASSPLLAGGSHEQFF. The CDR3, as DNA: TGTGCCAGCTCACCACTCCTAGCGGGAGGTTCCCATGAGCAGTTCTTC.

As regards this clone: Other DNA sequences of this sample code for an identical CDR3. The V call is TRBV7-6, the J call TRBJ2-5; the D is unclear. Trimming pared 2 bases from V and 4 bases from J, leaving 5 bases between. Germline-derived CDR1 and CDR2 are SGHVS and FNYEAQ. CDR3 length: 12 amino acids. The CDR3 sequence is CASSLWRETQYF. In nucleotides, the CDR3 is TGTGCCAGCAGCTTATGGAGAGAGACCCAGTACTTC.

This sequence joins TRBV28 and TRBJ2-3, with 9 bases that match TRBD2. The germline V gene has CDR1 MDHEN and CDR2 SYDVKM. This CDR3 spans 15 amino acids. The junction had 7 bases not matched to a gene; V was cut back by 8 bases and J by 1 base. CDR3 nucleotides: TGTGCCAGCGGATTAGCGGGAGAGGGCACAGATACGCAGTATTTT. Translated, it gives CASGLAGEGTDTQYF.

The chain couples TRBV5-1 to TRBJ2-1, with TRBD2 matching 9 bases. CDR3 length: 16 amino acids. The ends lost 1 base at V and 10 bases at J; junction bases unmatched: 12. CDR1 and CDR2 (germline): SGHRS, YFSETQ. As DNA, the CDR3 is TGCGCCAGCAGCTTGTTCGCGGGAGGGCCGTTTAACGAGCAGTTCTTC. Translated, it gives CASSLFAGGPFNEQFF. Full variable domain (remainder filled in from reference TRBV5-1 and TRBJ2-1): KAGVTQTPRYLIKTRGQQVTLSCSPISGHRSVSWYQQTPGQGLQFLFEYFSETQRNKGNFPGRFSGRQFSNSRSEMNVSTLELGDSALYLCASSLFAGGPFNEQFFGPGTRLTVL.

The chain combines TRBV9 with TRBJ2-3, with a tentative D call TRBD1 (5 bases). The germline V gene encodes CDR1 SGDLS and CDR2 YYNGEE. Trimming removed 4 bases at V and 5 bases at J, with 8 bases between. The CDR3 consists of 12 residues. This CDR3 is CASSPQGDTQYF. The DNA of the CDR3 is TGTGCCAGCAGCCCCCAGGGAGATACGCAGTATTTT.